The 7 T cell receptor beta chains listed next were all sequenced from one sample in a study of blood T cell repertoires in COVID-19. Repertoires were generated with immunoSEQ multiplex PCR, while TCRdb's copy carries only in-frame clones and drops some. The sample has fewer than 200,000 clones, roughly 82% seen once. Material for sequencing was PBMCs or T cells enriched from blood (not recorded which). The receptors were sampled from a man aged 45-65 years who had recovered from COVID-19.

This sequence joins TRBV6-5 and TRBJ2-3; 7 bases align to TRBD2. Germline trimming cut 9 bases from V and 1 base from J; bases unmatched to any gene: 10. Germline V gene data show CDR1 as MNHEY and CDR2 as SVGAGI. This CDR3 is 15 amino acids long. In nucleotides, the CDR3 is TGTGCCAGTACCGGGGGTCGGGGGGGCACAGATACGCAGTATTTT. It encodes CASTGGRGGTDTQYF.

The chain links TRBV5-1 to TRBJ1-2, with no clear D. V was clipped by 0 bases and J by 5 bases, with 8 bases between them. The germline gives CDR1 SGHRS, CDR2 YFSETQ. CDR3 length: 13 residues. DNA for the CDR3: TGCGCCAGCAGCTTGGAGAGAGATTATGGCTACACCTTC. Protein sequence: CASSLERDYGYTF.

The chain recombines TRBV25-1 with TRBJ1-6; 11 bases align to TRBD1. Unmatched junction bases numbered 8, after V lost 6 bases and J lost 10 bases. This CDR3 contains 15 residues. The germline gives CDR1 MGHDK, CDR2 SYGVNS. This CDR3 reads CASSDRDRGGSPLHF. In DNA form, the CDR3 reads TGTGCCAGCAGCGACAGGGACAGGGGGGGATCACCCCTCCACTTT.

The chain's CDR3 is CASSLGQGQGKGNIQYF. The DNA of the CDR3 is TGTGCCAGCAGCCTTGGACAGGGCCAAGGGAAGGGAAACATTCAGTACTTC. The genes are TRBV7-9 and TRBJ2-4; 8 bases agree with TRBD1. V gave up 5 bases and J gave up 6 bases; unmatched junction bases: 15. CDR1 and CDR2 (germline): SEHNR, FQNEAQ (reference sequence). CDR3 length: 17 residues. The full variable domain, with the rest looked up from reference TRBV7-9 and TRBJ2-4, is DTGVSQNPRHKITKRGQNVTFRCDPISEHNRLYWYRQTLGQGPEFLTYFQNEAQLEKSRLLSDRFSAERPKGSFSTLEIQRTEQGDSAMYLCASSLGQGQGKGNIQYFGAGTRLSVL.

The chain uses TRBV3-1 (or the pseudogene TRBV3-2) and TRBJ1-2; TRBD1 is a possible D gene (6 bases). The V end lost 0 bases, the J end lost 4 bases, and 15 bases lay between the germline ends. This CDR3 region has 16 residues. Germline V gene data show CDR1 as LGHDT and CDR2 as YNNKEL (reference sequence). DNA for the CDR3: TGTGCCAGCAGCCAAGAAGTGCAGGGGAATGTCTATGGCTACACCTTC. This sequence encodes CASSQEVQGNVYGYTF.

This chain uses TRBV5-1 with TRBJ1-1; weak D call: TRBD1 (5 bases). There are 14 residues in the CDR3. V lost 2 bases to trimming and J lost 1 base, with 9 bases between them. Germline CDR1 and CDR2: SGHRS and YFSETQ. The CDR3 DNA sequence: TGCGCCAGCAGCTTTGCAGGGAAGAACACTGAAGCTTTCTTT. Translated, it gives CASSFAGKNTEAFF.

This chain connects TRBV6-4 to TRBJ1-2; tentatively, D is TRBD1 (6 bases). The CDR3 sequence is 14 residues long. V lost 4 bases and J 2 bases, leaving 11 bases between the germline ends. Per germline, CDR1 MRHNA and CDR2 SNTAGT. Here the CDR3 reads CASSAQQGNYGYTF. The CDR3 DNA follows: TGTGCCAGCAGTGCCCAACAGGGAAACTATGGCTACACCTTC.